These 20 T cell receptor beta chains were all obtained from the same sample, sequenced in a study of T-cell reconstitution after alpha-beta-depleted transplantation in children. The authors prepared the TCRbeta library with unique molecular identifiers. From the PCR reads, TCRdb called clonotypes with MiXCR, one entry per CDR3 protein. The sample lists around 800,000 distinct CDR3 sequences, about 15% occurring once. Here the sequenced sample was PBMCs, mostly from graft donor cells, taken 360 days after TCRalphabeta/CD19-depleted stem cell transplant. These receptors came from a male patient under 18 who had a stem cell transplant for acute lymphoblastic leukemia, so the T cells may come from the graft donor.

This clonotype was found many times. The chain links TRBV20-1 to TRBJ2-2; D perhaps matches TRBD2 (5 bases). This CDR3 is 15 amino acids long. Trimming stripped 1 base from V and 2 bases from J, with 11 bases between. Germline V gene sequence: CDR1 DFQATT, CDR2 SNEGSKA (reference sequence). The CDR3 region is CSARVGRTNTGELFF. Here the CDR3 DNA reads TGCAGTGCTAGAGTCGGCAGGACTAACACCGGGGAGCTGTTTTTT.

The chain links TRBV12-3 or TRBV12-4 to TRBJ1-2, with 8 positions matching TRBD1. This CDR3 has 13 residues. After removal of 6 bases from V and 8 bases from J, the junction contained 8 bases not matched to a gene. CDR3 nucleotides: TGTGCCAGCAGCCTTCAGGGGGCGCACGGCTACACCTTC. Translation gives CASSLQGAHGYTF.

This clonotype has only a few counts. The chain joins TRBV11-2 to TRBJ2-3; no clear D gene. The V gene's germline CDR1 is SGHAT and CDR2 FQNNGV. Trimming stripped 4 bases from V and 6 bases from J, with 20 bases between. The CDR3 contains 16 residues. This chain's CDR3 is CASSSWSALFTDTQYF. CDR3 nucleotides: TGTGCCAGCAGCTCATGGTCCGCACTTTTTACCGATACGCAGTATTTT.

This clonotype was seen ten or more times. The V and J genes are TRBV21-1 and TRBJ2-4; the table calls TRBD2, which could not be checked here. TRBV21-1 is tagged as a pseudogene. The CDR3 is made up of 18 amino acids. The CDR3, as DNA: TGTGCCAGCAGCGTTCTAGCGGGAGCCTCCTTAGCCAAAAACATTCAGTACTTC. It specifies CASSVLAGASLAKNIQYF.

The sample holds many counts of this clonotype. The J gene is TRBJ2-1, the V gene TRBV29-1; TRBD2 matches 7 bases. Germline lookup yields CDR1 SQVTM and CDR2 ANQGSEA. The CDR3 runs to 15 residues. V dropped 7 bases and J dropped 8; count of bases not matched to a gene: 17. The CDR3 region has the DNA TGCAGCGCTGCGGGGGTGGACGCTAGACGCGATGAGCAGTTCTTC. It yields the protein CSAAGVDARRDEQFF.

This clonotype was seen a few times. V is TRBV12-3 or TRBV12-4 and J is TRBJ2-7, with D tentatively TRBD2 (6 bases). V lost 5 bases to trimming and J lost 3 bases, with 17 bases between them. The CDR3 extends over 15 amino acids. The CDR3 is CASSPYTGGGYEQYF. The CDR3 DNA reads TGTGCCAGCAGTCCCTACACCGGGGGTGGCTACGAGCAGTACTTC.

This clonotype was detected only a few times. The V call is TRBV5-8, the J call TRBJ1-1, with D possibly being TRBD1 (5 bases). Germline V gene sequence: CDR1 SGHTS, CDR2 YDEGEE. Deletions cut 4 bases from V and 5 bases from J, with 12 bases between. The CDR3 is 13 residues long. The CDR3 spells CASSESGGTEAFF. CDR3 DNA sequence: TGTGCCAGCAGCGAAAGTGGGGGTACTGAAGCTTTCTTT. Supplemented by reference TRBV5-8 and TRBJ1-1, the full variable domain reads EAGVTQSPTHLIKTRGQQATLRCSPISGHTSVYWYQQALGLGLQFLLWYDEGEERNRGNFPPRFSGRQFPNYSSELNVNALELEDSALYLCASSESGGTEAFFGQGTRLTVV.

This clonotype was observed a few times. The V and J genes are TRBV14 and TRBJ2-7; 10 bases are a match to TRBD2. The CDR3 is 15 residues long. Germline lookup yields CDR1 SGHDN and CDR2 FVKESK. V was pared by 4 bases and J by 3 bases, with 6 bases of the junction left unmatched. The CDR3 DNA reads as TGTGCCAGCAGCCCCCCGGGGACTAGCGTCTACGAGCAGTACTTC. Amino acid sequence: CASSPPGTSVYEQYF.

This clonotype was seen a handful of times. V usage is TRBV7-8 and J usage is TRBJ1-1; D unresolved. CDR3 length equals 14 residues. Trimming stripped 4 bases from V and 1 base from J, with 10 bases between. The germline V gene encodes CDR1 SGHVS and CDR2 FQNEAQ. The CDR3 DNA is TGTGCCAGCAGCTCCCGGTGGGGGAACACTGAAGCTTTCTTT. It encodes CASSSRWGNTEAFF.

The CDR3 sequence is CSAASQRGTSYEQYF. Written as DNA, the CDR3 is TGCAGTGCTGCCAGTCAGAGGGGGACCTCCTACGAGCAGTACTTC. The chain links TRBV20-1 to TRBJ2-7; weak D call: TRBD1 (6 bases). Trimming pared 5 bases from V and 0 bases from J, leaving 17 bases between. Germline assignment: CDR1 DFQATT and CDR2 SNEGSKA (reference sequence). The CDR3 extends over 15 amino acids.

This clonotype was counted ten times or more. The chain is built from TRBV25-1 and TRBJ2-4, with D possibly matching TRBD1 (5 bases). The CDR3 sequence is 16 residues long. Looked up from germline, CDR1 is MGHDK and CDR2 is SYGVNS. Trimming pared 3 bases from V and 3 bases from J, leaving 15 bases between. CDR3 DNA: TGTGCCAGCAGTGAGTCAGGGAAGAGAAGCAAAAACATTCAGTACTTC. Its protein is CASSESGKRSKNIQYF.

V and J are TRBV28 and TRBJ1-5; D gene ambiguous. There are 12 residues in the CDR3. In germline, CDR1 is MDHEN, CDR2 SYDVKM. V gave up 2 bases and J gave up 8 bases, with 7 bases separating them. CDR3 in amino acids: CASSLPLKPQHF. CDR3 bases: TGTGCCAGCAGTTTACCCCTTAAGCCCCAGCATTTT.

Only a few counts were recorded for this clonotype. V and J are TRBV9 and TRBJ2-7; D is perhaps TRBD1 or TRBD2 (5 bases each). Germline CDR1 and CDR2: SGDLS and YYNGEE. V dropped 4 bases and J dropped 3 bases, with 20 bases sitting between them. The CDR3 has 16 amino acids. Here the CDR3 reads CASSSGHFEGFYEQYF. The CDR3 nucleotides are TGTGCCAGCAGCTCGGGCCACTTCGAGGGGTTCTACGAGCAGTACTTC.

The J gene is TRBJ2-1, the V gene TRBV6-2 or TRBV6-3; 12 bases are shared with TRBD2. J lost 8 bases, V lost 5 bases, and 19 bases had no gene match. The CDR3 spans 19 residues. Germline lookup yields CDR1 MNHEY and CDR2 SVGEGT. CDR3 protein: CASSTPSLTSGRRGHEQFF. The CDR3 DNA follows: TGTGCCAGCAGTACTCCCTCGCTGACTAGCGGGAGAAGGGGGCATGAGCAGTTCTTC.

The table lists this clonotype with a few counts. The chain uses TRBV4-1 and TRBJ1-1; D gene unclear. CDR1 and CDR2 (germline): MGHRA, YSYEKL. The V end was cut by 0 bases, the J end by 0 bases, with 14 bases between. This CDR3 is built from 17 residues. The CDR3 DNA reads TGCGCCAGCAGCCAAGATGGGTTGGGTGGATTGAACACTGAAGCTTTCTTT. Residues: CASSQDGLGGLNTEAFF.

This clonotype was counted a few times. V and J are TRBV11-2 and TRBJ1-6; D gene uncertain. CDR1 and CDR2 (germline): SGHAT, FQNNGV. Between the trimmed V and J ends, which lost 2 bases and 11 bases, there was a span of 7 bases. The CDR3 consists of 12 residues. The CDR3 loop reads CASSLRPAPLHF. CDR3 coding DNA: TGTGCCAGCAGCTTAAGACCGGCACCCCTCCACTTT.

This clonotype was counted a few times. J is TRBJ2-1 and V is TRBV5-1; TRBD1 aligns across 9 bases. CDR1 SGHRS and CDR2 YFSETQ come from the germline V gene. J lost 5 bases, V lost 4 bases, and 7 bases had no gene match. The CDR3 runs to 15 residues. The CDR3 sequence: CASSVPGQGHNEQFF. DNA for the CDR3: TGCGCCAGCAGCGTACCGGGACAGGGCCACAATGAGCAGTTCTTC.

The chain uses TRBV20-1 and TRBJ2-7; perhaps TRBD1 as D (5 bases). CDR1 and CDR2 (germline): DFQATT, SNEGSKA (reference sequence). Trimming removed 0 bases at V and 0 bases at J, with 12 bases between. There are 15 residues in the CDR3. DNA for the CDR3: TGCAGTGCTAGAGAAAACGGCAGGGTCTCCTACGAGCAGTACTTC. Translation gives CSARENGRVSYEQYF.

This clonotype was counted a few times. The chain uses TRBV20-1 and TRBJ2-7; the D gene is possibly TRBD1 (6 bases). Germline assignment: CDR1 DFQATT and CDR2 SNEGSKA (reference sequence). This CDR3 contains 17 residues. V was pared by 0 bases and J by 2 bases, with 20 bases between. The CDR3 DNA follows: TGCAGTGCTAGAGATGGACCCCCAGGGGTGCGGACCTACGAGCAGTACTTC. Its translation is CSARDGPPGVRTYEQYF.

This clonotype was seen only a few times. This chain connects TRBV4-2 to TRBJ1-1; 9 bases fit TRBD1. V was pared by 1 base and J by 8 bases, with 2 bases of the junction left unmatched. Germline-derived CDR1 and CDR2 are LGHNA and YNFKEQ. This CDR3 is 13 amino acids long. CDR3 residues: CASSQGTGEEAFF. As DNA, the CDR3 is TGTGCCAGCAGCCAAGGGACAGGGGAAGAAGCTTTCTTT.